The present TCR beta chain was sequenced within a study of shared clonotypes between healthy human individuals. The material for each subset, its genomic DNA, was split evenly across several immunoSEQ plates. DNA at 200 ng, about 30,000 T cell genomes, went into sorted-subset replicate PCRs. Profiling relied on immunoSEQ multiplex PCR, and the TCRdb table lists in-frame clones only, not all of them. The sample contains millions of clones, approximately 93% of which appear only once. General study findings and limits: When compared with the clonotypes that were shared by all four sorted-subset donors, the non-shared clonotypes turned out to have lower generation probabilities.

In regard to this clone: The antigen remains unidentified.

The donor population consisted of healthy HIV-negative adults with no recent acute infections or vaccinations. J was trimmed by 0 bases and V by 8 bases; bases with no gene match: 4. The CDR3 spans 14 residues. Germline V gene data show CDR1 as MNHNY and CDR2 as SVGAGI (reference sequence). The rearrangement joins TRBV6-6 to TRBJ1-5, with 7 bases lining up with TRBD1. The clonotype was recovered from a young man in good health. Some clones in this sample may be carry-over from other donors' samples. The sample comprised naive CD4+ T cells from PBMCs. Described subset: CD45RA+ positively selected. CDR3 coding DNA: TGTGCCAGCGGAGGGGGCAATAGCAATCAGCCCCAGCATTTT. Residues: CASGGGNSNQPQHF.